Shown below are 14 T cell receptor beta chains from a single sample sequenced in a study of cytomegalovirus exposure and HLA in healthy donors. Primers: 60 Vbeta forward and 13 Jbeta reverse. Libraries were prepared by immunoSEQ multiplex PCR; TCRdb keeps only in-frame clonotypes and omits some of them. The table lists about 70,000 clones, with 1.7% in the top ten. The specimen was PBMCs. The source is a woman younger than 45 in good health and CMV-seronegative.

The J gene is TRBJ2-5, the V gene TRBV18; TRBD2 aligns across 7 bases. CDR3 length: 11 residues. Losses at the gene ends were 5 bases for V and 10 bases for J; bases not matched to a gene: 4. Per germline, CDR1 KGHSH and CDR2 LQKENI. For the CDR3, the DNA is TGTGCCAGCTCAGAACGGGGGGACCAGTACTTC. Encoded protein: CASSERGDQYF.

The chain couples TRBV6-5 to TRBJ1-1; 12 nucleotides match TRBD1. V lost 7 bases to trimming and J lost 11 bases; unmatched junction nucleotides: 14. CDR3 length: 15 residues. Per germline, CDR1 MNHEY and CDR2 SVGAGI. The CDR3: CASTSPSGTGGQAFF. The DNA of the CDR3 is TGTGCCAGCACCAGCCCGTCCGGGACAGGGGGCCAGGCTTTCTTT.

The chain couples TRBV6-5 to TRBJ2-2, with a tentative D call TRBD2 (6 bases). V lost 7 bases, J lost 5 bases, and 14 bases lay in between. This CDR3 spans 14 amino acids. Germline values: CDR1 MNHEY, CDR2 SVGAGI. As DNA, the CDR3 is TGTGCCAGCACTTGGGGCGGGAATACCGGGGAGCTGTTTTTT. This encodes CASTWGGNTGELFF.

This chain joins TRBV27 and TRBJ1-6; 7 bases are a match to TRBD1. Trimming took 6 bases from V and 9 from J; bases not matched to a gene: 8. The CDR3 has 14 amino acids. Germline loops: CDR1 MNHEY, CDR2 SMNVEV (reference sequence). CDR3 sequence: CASRETGRGSPLHF. CDR3 in DNA: TGTGCCAGCAGGGAGACAGGGCGGGGTTCACCCCTCCACTTT.

The rearrangement joins TRBV7-9 to TRBJ2-1; no firm D call. The V end was cut by 3 bases, the J end by 10 bases, with 13 bases between. This CDR3 contains 13 residues. CDR1 SEHNR and CDR2 FQNEAQ come from the germline V gene (reference sequence). In nucleotides, the CDR3 is TGTGCCAGCAGCTTGGCCTCCCTTGTCGAGCAGTTCTTC. Its translation is CASSLASLVEQFF.

The chain employs TRBV16 and TRBJ1-2; 8 bases map to TRBD1. Germline V CDR1 and CDR2: KGHSY, FQNENV. The V and J ends lost 3 bases and 2 bases, in that order; junction bases with no gene match: 5. This CDR3 comprises 15 residues. CDR3 in amino acids: CASSQRTGPNYGYTF. The CDR3 DNA sequence: TGTGCCAGCAGCCAGAGGACAGGGCCCAACTATGGCTACACCTTC.

The rearrangement links TRBV7-9 to TRBJ2-5; D remains ambiguous. CDR1 and CDR2 from the germline V gene are SEHNR and FQNEAQ (reference sequence). This CDR3 comprises 11 residues. The V and J ends lost 7 bases and 8 bases respectively, with 11 bases between them. This CDR3 reads CASTPGGTQYF. As DNA, the CDR3 is TGTGCCAGCACCCCAGGTGGTACCCAGTACTTC.

Notes on this clone: In the same sample, other DNA sequences code for this CDR3. This chain connects TRBV18 to TRBJ2-5; D gene unclear. CDR1 is KGHSH, CDR2 LQKENI, per germline. CDR3 size: 17 residues. The V end lost 3 bases, the J end lost 5 bases, and 22 bases lay between the germline ends. The CDR3 region is CASSPILSTEIQETQYF. CDR3 in DNA: TGTGCCAGCTCACCCATTCTGAGTACGGAGATCCAGGAGACCCAGTACTTC.

The DNA for the CDR3 is TGTGCCAGCAGCGTACAGGGAAGTGATTACGAGCAGTACTTC. Translation: CASSVQGSDYEQYF. The chain recombines TRBV9 with TRBJ2-7, with TRBD1 as a possible D gene (5 bases). V gave up 1 base and J gave up 4 bases, with 12 bases separating them. Germline V CDR1 and CDR2: SGDLS, YYNGEE. The CDR3 sequence is 14 residues long.

The chain has TRBV7-3 and TRBJ1-1; 8 bases are a match to TRBD1. V lost 4 bases and J lost 0; bases outside the gene matches: 7. Germline V gene lookup returns CDR1 SGHTA and CDR2 FQGTGA. The CDR3 totals 16 residues. The CDR3 sequence: CASSSGQGGVNTEAFF. The CDR3 DNA is TGTGCCAGCAGCTCCGGACAGGGTGGGGTGAACACTGAAGCTTTCTTT.

CDR3 region: CASSFGISYEQYF. For the CDR3, the DNA is TGCGCCAGCAGCTTCGGGATCTCCTACGAGCAGTACTTC. The chain recombines TRBV5-1 with TRBJ2-7, with D possibly matching TRBD2 (5 bases). This CDR3 region has 13 residues. Germline V gives CDR1 SGHRS, CDR2 YFSETQ. V shed 2 bases and J shed 0 bases, with 6 bases lying between them.

In the case of this clone: Other DNA variants within this sample encode the same CDR3. The chain joins TRBV30 to TRBJ2-2; D gene ambiguous. In germline, CDR1 is GTSNPN, CDR2 SVGIG (reference sequence). The CDR3 has 11 residues. V was shortened by 1 base and J by 8 bases, with 5 bases between the two germline ends. The CDR3 region has the DNA TGTGCCTGGAGTGCCGCGGGGGAGCTGTTTTTT. It specifies CAWSAAGELFF.

The chain recombines TRBV11-2 with TRBJ2-7; tentatively, D is TRBD1 (5 bases). V was clipped by 3 bases and J by 7 bases, with 19 bases between them. In germline, CDR1 is SGHAT, CDR2 FQNNGV. The CDR3 has 15 amino acids. CDR3: CASSFLVTGKGEQYF. The CDR3 DNA is TGTGCCAGCAGCTTCTTGGTTACAGGCAAAGGGGAGCAGTACTTC.

The chain joins TRBV4-1 to TRBJ1-1; TRBD1 is a possible D gene (5 bases). Per germline, CDR1 MGHRA and CDR2 YSYEKL. The V end was cut by 1 base, the J end by 0 bases, with 9 bases between. This CDR3 is 15 amino acids long. The chain's CDR3 is CASSQGLDMNTEAFF. The CDR3 DNA follows: TGCGCCAGCAGCCAAGGGCTGGACATGAACACTGAAGCTTTCTTT.